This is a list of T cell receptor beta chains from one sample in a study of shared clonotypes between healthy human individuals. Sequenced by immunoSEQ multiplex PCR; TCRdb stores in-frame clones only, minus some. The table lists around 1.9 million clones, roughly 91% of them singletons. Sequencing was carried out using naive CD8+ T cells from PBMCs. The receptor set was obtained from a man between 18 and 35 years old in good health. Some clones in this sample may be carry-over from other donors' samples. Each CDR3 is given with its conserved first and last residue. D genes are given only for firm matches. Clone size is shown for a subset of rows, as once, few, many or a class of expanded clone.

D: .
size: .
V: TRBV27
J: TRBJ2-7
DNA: TGTGCCAGCAGTCCGCGGGCAGCGTACGCGGAAGGCTACGAGCAGTACTTC
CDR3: CASSPRAAYAEGYEQYF

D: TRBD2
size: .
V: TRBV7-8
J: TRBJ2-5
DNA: TGTGCCAGCAGCCCCGGACAAGCGGGGCCTCAAGAGACCCAGTACTTC
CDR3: CASSPGQAGPQETQYF

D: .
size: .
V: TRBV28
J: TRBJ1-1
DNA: TGTGCCAGCTCCGCCGCTGAAGCTTTCTTT
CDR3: CASSAAEAFF

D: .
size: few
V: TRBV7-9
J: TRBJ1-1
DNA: TGTGCCAGCAGCTTTGACGGACAGGAAGCTTTCTTT
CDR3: CASSFDGQEAFF

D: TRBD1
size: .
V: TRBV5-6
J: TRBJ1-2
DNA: TGTGCCAGCAGCTTTGACAGGGTACCGTTTTATGGCTACACCTTC
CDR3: CASSFDRVPFYGYTF

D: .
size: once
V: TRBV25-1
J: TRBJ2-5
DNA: TGTGCCAGCAGCTCCAAAGGGGTTGGAGAGACCCAGTACTTC
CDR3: CASSSKGVGETQYF

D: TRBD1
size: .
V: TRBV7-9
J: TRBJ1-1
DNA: TGTGCCAGCAGCTCCTTAGGGACAGGGAGGTCCGCGGCCGCTGAAGCTTTCTTT
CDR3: CASSSLGTGRSAAAEAFF

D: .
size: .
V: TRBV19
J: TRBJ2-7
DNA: TGTGCCAGTAGTGAGGACAAAAACCTTTACGAGCAGTACTTC
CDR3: CASSEDKNLYEQYF

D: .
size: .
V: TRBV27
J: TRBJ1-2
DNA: TGTGCCAGCAGTTTTAGGCAGAACTATGGCTACACCTTC
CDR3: CASSFRQNYGYTF

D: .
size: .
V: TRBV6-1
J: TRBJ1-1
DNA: TGTGCCAGCGTAACCAGGCAAGGGGGTACTGAAGCTTTCTTT
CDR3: CASVTRQGGTEAFF